This TCR beta chain was captured in a study of T cell repertoires in cytomegalovirus infection. Background on the study: As its CMV epitopes, the study selected recently identified HLA-C-restricted and well-studied HLA-B-restricted targets. It was the public TCR beta signatures that indicated both CMV infection and matching HLA type. Study-level results: HLA-C-restricted, CMV-specific TCR beta clonotypes were dominant ex vivo. Carriage of CMV together with the relevant HLA was identifiable through cumulative public TCR beta family frequency.

This clonotype was observed a handful of times. The antigen remains unidentified. This CDR3 spans 12 amino acids. V lost 5 bases and J lost 5, with 10 bases in between. Germline CDR1 and CDR2: SGHDT and YYEEEE. TCRdb independently ran MiXCR on the reads; one entry per CDR3 protein. The sample has 700,000 to 850,000 distinct CDR3 sequences; approximately 29% are singletons. The starting material was cultured CD8+ T cells from PBMCs, obtained from culture after CMV antigen stimulation. The sequence was obtained from a human donor in good health (CMV status not recorded). Some clones in this sample may be carry-over from other donors' samples. The chain uses TRBV5-6 and TRBJ2-5, with D hard to call. CDR3 region: CASSQNLETQYF. The CDR3 region has the DNA TGTGCCAGCAGTCAAAATCTGGAGACCCAGTACTTC.